This TCR beta chain was captured by sequencing in a study of T cell repertoires in cytomegalovirus infection (dated by TCRdb to between 2019 and 2020). In terms of the full investigation: Because public TCR beta signatures pointed to carriage of CMV infection together with the matching HLA type, the HLA type of each donor mattered for the analysis. Points the paper makes about the study in general: In both this cohort and an independent cohort of under 450 donors, the cumulative frequency of public TCR beta family members distinguished carriers of CMV infection plus the relevant HLA type. The ex vivo response was dominated by HLA-C-restricted CMV-specific TCR beta clonotypes, and the single most frequent clonotype in two of eight donors was supplied by these HLA-C-restricted clonotypes.

V is trimmed back by 0 bases and J by 2 bases, and the junction contains 12 bases that no gene match accounts for. The CDR3 sequence holds 18 residues, the cysteine and phenylalanine included. Left in the record is the CDR3 DNA by itself, 54 bases read in frame from the first base. CDR1 and CDR2 are drawn from the germline V gene: MNHEY, SVGEGT. Comments on this clonotype: Its recognized antigen is unknown. The input lacks base qualities; no much larger clone sits a single base away.

Sequencing used an Illumina HiSeq 1500. The raw public data were reprocessed by TCRdb itself: fastp quality trimming at Q25, MiXCR clonotype calling, in-frame beta chains only. Every distinct CDR3 protein forms one entry, paired with its most common genes and DNA. The sample includes hundreds of thousands of distinct CDR3 sequences, with 20% to 25% observed a single time. Roughly 18% of the sample rests with the top ten. The receptor was derived from a human donor in good health (CMV status not recorded). Some clones in this sample may be carry-over from other donors' samples. The chain employs TRBV6-2 or TRBV6-3 and TRBJ2-7, and TRBD2 matches 8 of the central bases. The sample consisted of CD8+ T cells from PBMCs. The CDR3 protein: CASSYSVGRGVNAYEQYF. Here is the DNA: TGTGCCAGCAGTTACTCCGTGGGGCGGGGGGTGAACGCCTACGAGCAGTACTTC.